These 21 T cell receptor beta chains originate from one sample sequenced in a study of CXCR3-negative and CXCR3-positive naive CD8 T cells. Libraries were UMI-labeled 5' RACE TRB cDNA. With the 5' RACE reads reprocessed, TCRdb shows one record per CDR3 protein and no DNA. This sample's clone table lists about 80,000 distinct CDR3 sequences. The material sequenced was naive CXCR3- CD8+ T cells from blood. Subset of the sample: CD45RO-CCR7+CD27+CD95- naive CD8+ T cells lacking CXCR3 (TNR3-). The receptors were sampled from a human donor in good health. Some clones in this sample may be carry-over from other donors' samples.

This chain links TRBV15 with TRBJ1-5; lacking DNA, the TRBD1 call made by TCRdb goes unchecked. This CDR3 spans 15 amino acids. CDR1 is LNHNV, CDR2 YYDKDF, per germline (reference sequence). CDR3 in amino acids: CATSLGQGFNQPQHF.

This chain uses TRBV7-2 with TRBJ2-7; TCRdb outputs TRBD1, but without DNA this stays unchecked. This CDR3 is built from 14 residues. The germline V gene encodes CDR1 SGHTA and CDR2 FQGNSA. CDR3 sequence: CASSSSGTGYEQYF.

The V gene is TRBV4-1, the J gene TRBJ1-1; TCRdb indicates TRBD1, and absent DNA this call remains unverified. The CDR3 consists of 16 residues. Germline assignment: CDR1 MGHRA and CDR2 YSYEKL. CDR3 sequence reads: CASSQVHLRGFTEAFF.

The CDR3 sequence: CASSQDRRFWGTEAFF. The genes are TRBV3-1 and TRBJ1-1. CDR1 LGHDT and CDR2 YNNKEL come from the germline V gene (reference sequence). The CDR3 covers 16 residues.

The V gene is TRBV7-9, the J gene TRBJ2-7; TCRdb selects TRBD2, and the lack of DNA leaves this call unchecked. Per the germline V gene, CDR1 is SEHNR and CDR2 is FQNEAQ (reference sequence). The CDR3 totals 15 residues. The CDR3 protein is CASSLALGGTYEQYF.

V and J are TRBV5-1 and TRBJ2-1; there is no DNA to check the TCRdb D call of TRBD1. The CDR3 is 15 amino acids. Germline values: CDR1 SGHRS, CDR2 YFSETQ. CDR3 sequence: CASSLGQGLNNEQFF.

This chain connects TRBV11-2 to TRBJ2-7; checking the TCRdb D call of TRBD2 is not possible without DNA. CDR1 is SGHAT, CDR2 FQNNGV, per germline. The CDR3 has 12 residues. The CDR3 spells CASSLRGPEQYF.

The chain joins TRBV29-1 to TRBJ2-3; the D call of TRBD2 rests on TCRdb alone, since no DNA is present to check it. Per germline, CDR1 SQVTM and CDR2 ANQGSEA. This CDR3 is built from 14 residues. The CDR3 protein is CSVASASLQDTQYF.

The rearrangement uses TRBV7-2 and TRBJ2-7; TCRdb picks TRBD2, but there is no DNA to check that call. This CDR3 spans 15 amino acids. CDR1 SGHTA and CDR2 FQGNSA come from the germline V gene. The CDR3 loop reads CASSLGADYIYEQYF. Filled out from reference TRBV7-2 and TRBJ2-7, the complete variable domain reads GAGVSQSPSNKVTEKGKDVELRCDPISGHTALYWYRQSLGQGLEFLIYFQGNSAPDKSGLPSDRFSAERTGGSVSTLTIQRTQQEDSAVYLCASSLGADYIYEQYFGPGTRLTVT.

The chain uses TRBV20-1 and TRBJ1-1. Per the germline V gene, CDR1 is DFQATT and CDR2 is SNEGSKA (reference sequence). The CDR3 is 12 amino acids. CDR3 sequence: CSVRRGNTEAFF.

This chain connects TRBV7-9 to TRBJ2-7. Germline values: CDR1 SEHNR, CDR2 FQNEAQ (reference sequence). The CDR3 contains 13 residues. The CDR3 loop reads CASSFMDHYEQYF.

J is TRBJ2-3 and V is TRBV20-1; TCRdb proposes TRBD2, but this gene call is untestable without DNA. CDR1 is DFQATT, CDR2 SNEGSKA, per germline (reference sequence). The CDR3 runs 18 residues. The CDR3: CSARGASGLAGFTDTQYF.

The chain has TRBV29-1 and TRBJ1-2; TCRdb calls TRBD1, which cannot be checked without DNA. Germline V gives CDR1 SQVTM, CDR2 ANQGSEA. CDR3 length equals 15 residues. CDR3 amino acids: CSVEDRAGGSYGYTF.

V usage is TRBV25-1 and J usage is TRBJ2-1; TCRdb gives TRBD1 as the D gene, but with no DNA this cannot be confirmed. Germline V gives CDR1 MGHDK, CDR2 SYGVNS. This CDR3 has 13 residues. The CDR3 sequence is CASSETGNNEQFF.

The chain links TRBV30 to TRBJ2-7; the D call of TRBD1 rests on TCRdb alone, since no DNA is present to check it. The CDR3 totals 13 residues. Germline-derived CDR1 and CDR2 are GTSNPN and SVGIG (reference sequence). The CDR3 protein is CAWSARDRYEQYF.

The V and J genes are TRBV7-9 and TRBJ2-7; TCRdb reports TRBD1, a call that lacks DNA to check it against. This CDR3 has 14 amino acids. Germline V gene sequence: CDR1 SEHNR, CDR2 FQNEAQ (reference sequence). Here the CDR3 reads CASSNRDRENEQYF.

The J gene is TRBJ2-1, the V gene TRBV20-1; TCRdb indicates TRBD1, and absent DNA this call remains unverified. In germline, CDR1 is DFQATT, CDR2 SNEGSKA (reference sequence). The CDR3 spans 17 residues. The CDR3 sequence: CSARDLKGTDSYNEQFF.

The V and J genes are TRBV28 and TRBJ2-3. The germline gives CDR1 MDHEN, CDR2 SYDVKM. The CDR3 consists of 12 residues. The CDR3 is CASSLWTDTQYF.

The rearrangement joins TRBV12-3 or TRBV12-4 to TRBJ2-6; as DNA is missing, the TRBD2 call by TCRdb cannot be tested. The CDR3 consists of 17 residues. CDR3 residues: CASRQSGNRFGANVLTF.

This chain uses TRBV20-1 with TRBJ2-3. The germline gives CDR1 DFQATT, CDR2 SNEGSKA (reference sequence). The CDR3 runs to 14 residues. The CDR3 is CSARDVAGTDTQYF.

This sequence joins TRBV28 and TRBJ1-5; no DNA is available, so the TRBD1 call from TCRdb remains unchecked. The CDR3 is made up of 15 amino acids. Germline V gene sequence: CDR1 MDHEN, CDR2 SYDVKM. The CDR3 sequence: CASSLRGVFMEPQHF.